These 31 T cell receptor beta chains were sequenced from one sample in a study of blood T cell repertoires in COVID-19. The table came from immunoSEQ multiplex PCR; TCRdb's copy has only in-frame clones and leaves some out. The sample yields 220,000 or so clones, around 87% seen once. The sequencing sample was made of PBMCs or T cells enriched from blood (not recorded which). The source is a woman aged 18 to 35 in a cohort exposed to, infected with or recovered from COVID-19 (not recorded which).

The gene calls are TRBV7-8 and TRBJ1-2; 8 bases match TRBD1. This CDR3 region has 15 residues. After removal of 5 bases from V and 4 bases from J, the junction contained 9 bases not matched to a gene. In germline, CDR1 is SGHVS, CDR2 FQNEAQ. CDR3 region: CASSTVRQGSYGYTF. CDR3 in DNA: TGTGCCAGCAGCACCGTTCGACAGGGGAGCTATGGCTACACCTTC.

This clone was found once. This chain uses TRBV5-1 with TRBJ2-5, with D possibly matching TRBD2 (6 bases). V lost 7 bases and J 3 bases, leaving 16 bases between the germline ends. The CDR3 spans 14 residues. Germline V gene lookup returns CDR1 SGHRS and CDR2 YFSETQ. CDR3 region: CASQLGGAEETQYF. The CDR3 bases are TGCGCCAGCCAACTTGGCGGGGCCGAAGAGACCCAGTACTTC.

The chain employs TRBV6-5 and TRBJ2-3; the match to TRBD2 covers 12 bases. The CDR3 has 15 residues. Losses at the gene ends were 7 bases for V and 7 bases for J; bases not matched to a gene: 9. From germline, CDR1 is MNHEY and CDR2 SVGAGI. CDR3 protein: CASTRLAGEGNTQYF. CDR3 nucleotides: TGTGCCAGCACCCGACTAGCGGGAGAGGGCAATACGCAGTATTTT.

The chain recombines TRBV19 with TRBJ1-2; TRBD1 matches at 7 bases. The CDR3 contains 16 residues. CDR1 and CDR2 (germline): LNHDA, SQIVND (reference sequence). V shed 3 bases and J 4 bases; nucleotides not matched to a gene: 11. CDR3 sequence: CASSILDRYGGYGYTF. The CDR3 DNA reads TGTGCCAGTAGTATCCTGGACAGGTATGGGGGCTATGGCTACACCTTC.

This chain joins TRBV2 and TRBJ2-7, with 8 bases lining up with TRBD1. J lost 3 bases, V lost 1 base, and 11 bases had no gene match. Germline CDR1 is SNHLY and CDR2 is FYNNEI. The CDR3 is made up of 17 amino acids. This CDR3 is CASSEGAPAGGYYEQYF. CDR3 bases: TGTGCCAGCAGTGAAGGGGCGCCGGCAGGGGGCTACTACGAGCAGTACTTC.

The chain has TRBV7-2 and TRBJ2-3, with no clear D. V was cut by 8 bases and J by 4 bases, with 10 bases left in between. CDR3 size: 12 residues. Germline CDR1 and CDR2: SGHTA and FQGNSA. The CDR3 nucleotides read TGTGCCAGCGCGCCCGCGGCAGATACGCAGTATTTT. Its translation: CASAPAADTQYF.

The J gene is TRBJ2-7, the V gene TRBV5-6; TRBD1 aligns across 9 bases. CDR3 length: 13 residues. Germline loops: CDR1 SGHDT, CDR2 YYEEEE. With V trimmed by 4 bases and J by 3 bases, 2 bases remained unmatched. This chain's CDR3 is CASSGTGNYEQYF. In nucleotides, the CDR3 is TGTGCCAGCAGCGGGACAGGGAACTACGAGCAGTACTTC. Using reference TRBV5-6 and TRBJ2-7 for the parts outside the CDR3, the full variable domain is DAGVTQSPTHLIKTRGQQVTLRCSPKSGHDTVSWYQQALGQGPQFIFQYYEEEERQRGNFPDRFSGHQFPNYSSELNVNALLLGDSALYLCASSGTGNYEQYFGPGTRLTVT.

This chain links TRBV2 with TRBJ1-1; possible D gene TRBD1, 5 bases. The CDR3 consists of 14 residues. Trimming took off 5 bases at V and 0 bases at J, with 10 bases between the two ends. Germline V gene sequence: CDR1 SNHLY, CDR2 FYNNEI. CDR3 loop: CASSNRGMNTEAFF. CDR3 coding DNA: TGTGCCAGCAGTAACCGGGGGATGAACACTGAAGCTTTCTTT.

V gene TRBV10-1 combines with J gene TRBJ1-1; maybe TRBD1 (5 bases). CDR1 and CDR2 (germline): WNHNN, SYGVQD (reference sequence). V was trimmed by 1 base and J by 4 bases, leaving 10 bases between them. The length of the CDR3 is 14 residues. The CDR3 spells CASSEWGDGTEAFF. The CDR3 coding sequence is TGCGCCAGCAGTGAGTGGGGCGACGGCACTGAAGCTTTCTTT.

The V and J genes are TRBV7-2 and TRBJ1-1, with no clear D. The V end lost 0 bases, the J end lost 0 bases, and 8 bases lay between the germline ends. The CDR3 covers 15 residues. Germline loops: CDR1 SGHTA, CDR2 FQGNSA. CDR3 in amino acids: CASSLAGRMNTEAFF. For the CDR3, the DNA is TGTGCCAGCAGCTTAGCGGGGAGAATGAACACTGAAGCTTTCTTT.

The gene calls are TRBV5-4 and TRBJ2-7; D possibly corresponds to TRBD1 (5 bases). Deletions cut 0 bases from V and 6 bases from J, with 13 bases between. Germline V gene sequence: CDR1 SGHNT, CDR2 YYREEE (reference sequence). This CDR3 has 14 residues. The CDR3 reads CASSLEGLWGEQYF. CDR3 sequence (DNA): TGTGCCAGCAGCTTGGAGGGGCTGTGGGGCGAGCAGTACTTC.

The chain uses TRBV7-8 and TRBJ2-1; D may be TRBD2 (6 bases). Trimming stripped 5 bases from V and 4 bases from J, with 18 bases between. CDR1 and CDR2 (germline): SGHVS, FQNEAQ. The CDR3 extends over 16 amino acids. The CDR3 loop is CASSHGGDWRYNEQFF. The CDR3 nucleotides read TGTGCCAGCAGCCACGGTGGGGACTGGCGATACAATGAGCAGTTCTTC. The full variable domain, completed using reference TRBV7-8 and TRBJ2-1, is GAGVSQSPRYKVAKRGQDVALRCDPISGHVSLFWYQQALGQGPEFLTYFQNEAQLDKSGLPSDRFFAERPEGSVSTLKIQRTQQEDSAVYLCASSHGGDWRYNEQFFGPGTRLTVL.

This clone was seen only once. The CDR3 spells CASSLGTAQSSGNTIYF. CDR3 nucleotides: TGTGCCAGCAGCTTGGGGACAGCCCAGAGCTCTGGAAACACCATATATTTT. The genes are TRBV5-8 and TRBJ1-3, with D possibly matching TRBD1 (6 bases). From germline, CDR1 is SGHTS and CDR2 YDEGEE. V lost 0 bases, J lost 0 bases, and 13 bases lay in between. This CDR3 spans 17 amino acids.

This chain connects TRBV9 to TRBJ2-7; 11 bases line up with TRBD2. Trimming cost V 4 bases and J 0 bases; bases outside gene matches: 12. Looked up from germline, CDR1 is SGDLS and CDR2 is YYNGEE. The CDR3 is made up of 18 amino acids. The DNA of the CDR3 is TGTGCCAGCAGCCACTACCCGGGGACTAGCGGTACCTCCTACGAGCAGTACTTC. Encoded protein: CASSHYPGTSGTSYEQYF.

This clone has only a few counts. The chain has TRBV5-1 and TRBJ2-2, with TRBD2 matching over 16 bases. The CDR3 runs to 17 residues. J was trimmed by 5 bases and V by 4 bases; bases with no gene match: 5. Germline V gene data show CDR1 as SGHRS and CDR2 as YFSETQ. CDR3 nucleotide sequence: TGCGCCAGCAGCCGCGGGACTAGCGGGGGGGAAACCGGGGAGCTGTTTTTT. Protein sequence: CASSRGTSGGETGELFF.

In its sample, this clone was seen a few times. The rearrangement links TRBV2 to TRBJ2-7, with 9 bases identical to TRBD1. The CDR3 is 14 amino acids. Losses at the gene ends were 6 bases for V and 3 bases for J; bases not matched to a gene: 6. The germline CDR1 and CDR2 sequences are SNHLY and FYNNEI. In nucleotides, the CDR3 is TGTGCCAGCAGCGCACAGGGGGCAAACTACGAGCAGTACTTC. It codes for CASSAQGANYEQYF.

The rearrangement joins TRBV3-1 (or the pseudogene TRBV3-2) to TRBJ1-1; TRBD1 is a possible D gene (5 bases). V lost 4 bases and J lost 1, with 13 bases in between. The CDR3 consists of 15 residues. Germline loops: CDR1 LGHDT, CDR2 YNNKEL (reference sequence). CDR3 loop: CASSRLSGWNTEAFF. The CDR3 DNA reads TGTGCCAGCAGCCGCCTATCAGGGTGGAACACTGAAGCTTTCTTT.

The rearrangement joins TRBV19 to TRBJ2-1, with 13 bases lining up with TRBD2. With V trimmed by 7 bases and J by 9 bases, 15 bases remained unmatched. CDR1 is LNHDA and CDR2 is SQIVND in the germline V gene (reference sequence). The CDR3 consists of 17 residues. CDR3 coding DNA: TGTGCCAGTACCCCCGCCCCCGGACTAGCGGGAGTGGTTGAGCAGTTCTTC. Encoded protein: CASTPAPGLAGVVEQFF.

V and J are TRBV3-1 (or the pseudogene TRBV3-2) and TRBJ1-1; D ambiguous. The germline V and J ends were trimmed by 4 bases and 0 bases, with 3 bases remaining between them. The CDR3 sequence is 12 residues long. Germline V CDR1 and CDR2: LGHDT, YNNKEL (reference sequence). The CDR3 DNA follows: TGTGCCAGCAGCCTCATGAACACTGAAGCTTTCTTT. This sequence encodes CASSLMNTEAFF.

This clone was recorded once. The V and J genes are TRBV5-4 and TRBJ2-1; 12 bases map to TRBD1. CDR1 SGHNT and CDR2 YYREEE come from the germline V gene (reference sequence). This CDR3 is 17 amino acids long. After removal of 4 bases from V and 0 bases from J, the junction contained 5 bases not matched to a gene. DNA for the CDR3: TGTGCCAGCAGCCACGGGACAGGGGGCAGCTCCTACAATGAGCAGTTCTTC. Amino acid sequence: CASSHGTGGSSYNEQFF.

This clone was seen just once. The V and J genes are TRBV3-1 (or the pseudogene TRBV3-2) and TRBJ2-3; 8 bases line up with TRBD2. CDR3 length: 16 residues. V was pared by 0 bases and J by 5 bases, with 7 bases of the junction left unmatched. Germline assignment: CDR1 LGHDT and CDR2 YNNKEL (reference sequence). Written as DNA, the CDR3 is TGTGCCAGCAGCCAAGAGGAAGCGGGGGTAGGAGATACGCAGTATTTT. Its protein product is CASSQEEAGVGDTQYF.

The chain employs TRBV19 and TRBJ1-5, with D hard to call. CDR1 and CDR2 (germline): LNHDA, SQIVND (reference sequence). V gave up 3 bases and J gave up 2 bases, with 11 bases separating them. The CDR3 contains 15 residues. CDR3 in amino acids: CASSMSGYGNQPQHF. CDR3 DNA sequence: TGTGCCAGTAGTATGTCCGGGTACGGCAATCAGCCCCAGCATTTT.

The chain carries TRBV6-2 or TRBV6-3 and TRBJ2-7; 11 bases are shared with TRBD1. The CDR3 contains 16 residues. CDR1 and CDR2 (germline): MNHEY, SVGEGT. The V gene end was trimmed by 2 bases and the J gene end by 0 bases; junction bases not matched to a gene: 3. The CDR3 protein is CASSYGGTGGSYEQYF. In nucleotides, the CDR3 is TGTGCCAGCAGTTACGGGGGGACAGGGGGCTCCTACGAGCAGTACTTC.

As DNA, the CDR3 is TGTGCCAGCAGTGACAGGGGGCTCGGAAACACCATATATTTT. This translates into CASSDRGLGNTIYF. V usage is TRBV6-2 or TRBV6-3 and J usage is TRBJ1-3, with 10 nucleotides matching TRBD1. This CDR3 region has 14 residues. V lost 5 bases and J lost 4; bases outside the gene matches: 2. The germline V gene encodes CDR1 MNHEY and CDR2 SVGEGT.

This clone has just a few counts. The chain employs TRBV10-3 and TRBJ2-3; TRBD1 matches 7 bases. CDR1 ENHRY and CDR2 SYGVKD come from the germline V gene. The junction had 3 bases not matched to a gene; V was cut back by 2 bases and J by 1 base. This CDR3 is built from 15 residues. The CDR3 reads CAISERQGGTDTQYF. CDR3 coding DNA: TGTGCCATCAGTGAGAGGCAGGGGGGCACAGATACGCAGTATTTT.

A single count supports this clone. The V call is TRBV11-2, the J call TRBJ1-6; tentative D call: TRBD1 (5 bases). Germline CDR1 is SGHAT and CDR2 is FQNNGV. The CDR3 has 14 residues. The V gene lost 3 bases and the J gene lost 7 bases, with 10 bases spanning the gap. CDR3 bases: TGTGCCAGCAGCTTTGGACGGGGGAATTCACCCCTCCACTTT. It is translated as CASSFGRGNSPLHF.

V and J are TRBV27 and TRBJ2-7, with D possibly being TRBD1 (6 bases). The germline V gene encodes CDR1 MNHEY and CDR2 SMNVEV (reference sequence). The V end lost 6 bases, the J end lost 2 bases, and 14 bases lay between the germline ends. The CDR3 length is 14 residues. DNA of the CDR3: TGTGCCAGCAGGGCCCAGGGGTCCCCCTACGAGCAGTACTTC. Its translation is CASRAQGSPYEQYF.

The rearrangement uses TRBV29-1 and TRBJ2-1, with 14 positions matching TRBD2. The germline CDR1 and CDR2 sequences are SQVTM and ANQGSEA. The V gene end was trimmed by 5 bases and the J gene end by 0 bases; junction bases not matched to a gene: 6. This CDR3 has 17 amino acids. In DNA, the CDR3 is TGCAGCGTTCCCGGGACTAGCGGGAGCCTCTCCTACAATGAGCAGTTCTTC. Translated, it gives CSVPGTSGSLSYNEQFF.

CDR3 amino acids: CAISERLAGEEKLFF. The CDR3, as DNA: TGTGCCATCAGTGAGAGACTCGCAGGGGAAGAAAAACTGTTTTTT. The rearrangement joins TRBV10-3 to TRBJ1-4; a weak D match, TRBD1 (6 bases). CDR3 size: 15 residues. CDR1 and CDR2 (germline): ENHRY, SYGVKD. Trimming took 2 bases from V and 8 from J, leaving 15 bases between them.

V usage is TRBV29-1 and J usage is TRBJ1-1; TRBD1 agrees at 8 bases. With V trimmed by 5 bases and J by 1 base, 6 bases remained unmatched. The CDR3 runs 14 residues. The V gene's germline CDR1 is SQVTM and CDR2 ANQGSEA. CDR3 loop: CSVSSGQGNTEAFF. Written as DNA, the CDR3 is TGCAGCGTTTCCTCAGGACAGGGGAACACTGAAGCTTTCTTT.

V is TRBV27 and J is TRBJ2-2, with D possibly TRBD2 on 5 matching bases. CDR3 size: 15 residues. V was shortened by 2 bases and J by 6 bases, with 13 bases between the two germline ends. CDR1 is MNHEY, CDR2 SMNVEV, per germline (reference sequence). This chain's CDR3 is CASSLGGGAPGELFF. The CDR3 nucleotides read TGTGCCAGCAGTTTAGGTGGAGGTGCCCCCGGGGAGCTGTTTTTT.